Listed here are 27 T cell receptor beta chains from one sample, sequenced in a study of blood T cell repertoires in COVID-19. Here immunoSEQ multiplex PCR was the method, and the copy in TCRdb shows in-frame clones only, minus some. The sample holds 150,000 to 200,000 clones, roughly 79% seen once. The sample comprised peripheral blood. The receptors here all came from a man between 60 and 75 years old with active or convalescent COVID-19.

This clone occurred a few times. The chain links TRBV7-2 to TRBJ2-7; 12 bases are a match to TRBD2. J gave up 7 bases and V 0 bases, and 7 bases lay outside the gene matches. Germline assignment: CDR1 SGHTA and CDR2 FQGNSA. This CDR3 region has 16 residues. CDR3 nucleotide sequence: TGTGCCAGCAGCTTAGCCCTAGCGGGAGGGATGGGTGAGCAGTACTTC. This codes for CASSLALAGGMGEQYF.

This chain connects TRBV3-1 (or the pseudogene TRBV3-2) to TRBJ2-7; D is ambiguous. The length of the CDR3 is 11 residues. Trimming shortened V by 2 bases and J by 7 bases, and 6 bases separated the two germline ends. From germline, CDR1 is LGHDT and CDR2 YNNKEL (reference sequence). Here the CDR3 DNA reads TGTGCCAGCAGCCAATTTCGGGAGCAGTACTTC. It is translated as CASSQFREQYF.

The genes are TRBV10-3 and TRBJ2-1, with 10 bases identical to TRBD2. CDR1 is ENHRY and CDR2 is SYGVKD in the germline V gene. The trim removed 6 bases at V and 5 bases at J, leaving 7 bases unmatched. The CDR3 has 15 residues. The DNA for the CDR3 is TGTGCCATCAGGGGAGCGGGAGGGGTCAACAATGAGCAGTTCTTC. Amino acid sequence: CAIRGAGGVNNEQFF.

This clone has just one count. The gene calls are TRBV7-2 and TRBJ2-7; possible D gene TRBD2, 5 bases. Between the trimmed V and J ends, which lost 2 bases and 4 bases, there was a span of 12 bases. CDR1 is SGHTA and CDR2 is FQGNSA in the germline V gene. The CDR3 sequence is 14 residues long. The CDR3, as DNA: TGTGCCAGCAGCTTACCCAGCGGAACGTACGAGCAGTACTTC. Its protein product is CASSLPSGTYEQYF. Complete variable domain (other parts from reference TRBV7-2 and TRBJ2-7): GAGVSQSPSNKVTEKGKDVELRCDPISGHTALYWYRQSLGQGLEFLIYFQGNSAPDKSGLPSDRFSAERTGGSVSTLTIQRTQQEDSAVYLCASSLPSGTYEQYFGPGTRLTVT.

The CDR3 loop reads CASSPSRGGSNYGYTF. CDR3 nucleotides: TGTGCCAGTAGTCCCTCTAGAGGGGGATCTAACTATGGCTACACCTTC. The chain carries TRBV19 and TRBJ1-2, with D possibly matching TRBD1 (6 bases). The CDR3 has 16 amino acids. From germline, CDR1 is LNHDA and CDR2 SQIVND (reference sequence). Trimming shortened V by 5 bases and J by 0 bases, and 16 bases separated the two germline ends.

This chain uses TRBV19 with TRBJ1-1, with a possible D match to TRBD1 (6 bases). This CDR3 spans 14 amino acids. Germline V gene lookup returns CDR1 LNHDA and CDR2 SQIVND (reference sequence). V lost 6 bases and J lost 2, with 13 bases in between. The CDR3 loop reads CASRLTGFNTEAFF. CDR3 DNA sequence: TGTGCCAGTAGATTGACAGGTTTCAACACTGAAGCTTTCTTT.

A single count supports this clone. The CDR3 loop is CASSLLGGALTDTQYF. In DNA form, the CDR3 reads TGCGCCAGCAGCTTACTGGGCGGGGCCCTAACAGATACGCAGTATTTT. V usage is TRBV5-1 and J usage is TRBJ2-3; weak D call: TRBD2 (6 bases). The CDR3 has 16 residues. CDR1 and CDR2 (germline): SGHRS, YFSETQ. Trimming cost V 2 bases and J 3 bases, with 16 bases left between them. Complete variable domain (other parts from reference TRBV5-1 and TRBJ2-3): KAGVTQTPRYLIKTRGQQVTLSCSPISGHRSVSWYQQTPGQGLQFLFEYFSETQRNKGNFPGRFSGRQFSNSRSEMNVSTLELGDSALYLCASSLLGGALTDTQYFGPGTRLTVL.

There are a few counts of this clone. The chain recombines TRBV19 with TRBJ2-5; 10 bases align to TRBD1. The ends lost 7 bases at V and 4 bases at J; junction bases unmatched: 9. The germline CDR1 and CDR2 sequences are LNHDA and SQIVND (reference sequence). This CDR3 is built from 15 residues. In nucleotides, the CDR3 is TGTGCCAGTAATCAACCGGGACAGGGGCGAGAGACCCAGTACTTC. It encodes CASNQPGQGRETQYF.

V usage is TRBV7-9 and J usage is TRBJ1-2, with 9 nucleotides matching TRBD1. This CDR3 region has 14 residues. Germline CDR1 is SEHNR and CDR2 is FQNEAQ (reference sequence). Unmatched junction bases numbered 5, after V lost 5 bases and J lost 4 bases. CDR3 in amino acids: CASSPRDRAYGYTF. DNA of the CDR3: TGTGCCAGCAGCCCCAGGGACAGGGCCTATGGCTACACCTTC.

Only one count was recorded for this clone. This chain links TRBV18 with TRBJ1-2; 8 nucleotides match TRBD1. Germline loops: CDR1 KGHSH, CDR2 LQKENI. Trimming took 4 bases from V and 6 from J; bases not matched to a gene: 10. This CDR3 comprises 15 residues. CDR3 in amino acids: CASSLEKAGGDGYTF. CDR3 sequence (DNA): TGTGCCAGCTCACTAGAAAAAGCAGGGGGCGATGGCTACACCTTC. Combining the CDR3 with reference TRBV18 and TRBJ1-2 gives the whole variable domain NAGVMQNPRHLVRRRGQEARLRCSPMKGHSHVYWYRQLPEEGLKFMVYLQKENIIDESGMPKERFSAEFPKEGPSILRIQQVVRGDSAAYFCASSLEKAGGDGYTFGSGTRLTVV.

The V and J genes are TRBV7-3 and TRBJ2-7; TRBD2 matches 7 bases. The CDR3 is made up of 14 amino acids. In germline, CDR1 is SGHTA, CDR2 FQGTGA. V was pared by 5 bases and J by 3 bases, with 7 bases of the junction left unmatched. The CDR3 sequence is CASSPGSGIYEQYF. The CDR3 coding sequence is TGTGCCAGCAGCCCGGGGAGCGGGATCTACGAGCAGTACTTC.

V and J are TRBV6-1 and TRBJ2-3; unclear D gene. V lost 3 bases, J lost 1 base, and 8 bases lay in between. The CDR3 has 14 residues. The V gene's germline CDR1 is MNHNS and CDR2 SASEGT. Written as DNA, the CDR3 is TGTGCCAGCAGTGACAGGCTGGGCACAGATACGCAGTATTTT. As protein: CASSDRLGTDTQYF.

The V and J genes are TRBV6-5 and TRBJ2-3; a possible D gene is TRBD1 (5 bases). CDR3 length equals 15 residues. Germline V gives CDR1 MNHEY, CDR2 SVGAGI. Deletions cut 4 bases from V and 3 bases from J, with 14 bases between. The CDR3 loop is CASSWGQGRTDTQYF. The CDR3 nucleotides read TGTGCCAGCAGTTGGGGTCAGGGAAGGACAGATACGCAGTATTTT.

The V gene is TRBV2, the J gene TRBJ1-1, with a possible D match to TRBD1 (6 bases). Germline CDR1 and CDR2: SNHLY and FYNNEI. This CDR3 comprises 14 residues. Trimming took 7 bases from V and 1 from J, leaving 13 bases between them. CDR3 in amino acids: CASTADSRNTEAFF. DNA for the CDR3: TGTGCCAGCACCGCGGACAGCCGGAACACTGAAGCTTTCTTT.

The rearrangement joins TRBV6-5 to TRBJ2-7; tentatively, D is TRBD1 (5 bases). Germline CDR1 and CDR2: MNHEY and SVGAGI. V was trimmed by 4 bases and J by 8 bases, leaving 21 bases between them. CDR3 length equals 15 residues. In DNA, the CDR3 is TGTGCCAGCAGTTGGGGCAACTCGCGGCGATCCCAGCAGTACTTC. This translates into CASSWGNSRRSQQYF.

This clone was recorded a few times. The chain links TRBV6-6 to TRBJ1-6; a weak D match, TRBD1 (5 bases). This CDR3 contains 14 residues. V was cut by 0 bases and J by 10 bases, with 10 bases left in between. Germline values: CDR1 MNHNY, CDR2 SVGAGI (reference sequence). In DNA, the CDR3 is TGTGCCAGCAGTTACTCTACAGGTTTCTCACCCCTCCACTTT. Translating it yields CASSYSTGFSPLHF.

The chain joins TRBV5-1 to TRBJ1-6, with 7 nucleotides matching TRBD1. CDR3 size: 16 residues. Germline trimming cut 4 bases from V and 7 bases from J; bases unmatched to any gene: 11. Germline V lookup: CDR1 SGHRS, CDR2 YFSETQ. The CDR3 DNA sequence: TGCGCCAGCAGCCTGACAGGGAACTGGTTGAATTCACCCCTCCACTTT. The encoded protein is CASSLTGNWLNSPLHF. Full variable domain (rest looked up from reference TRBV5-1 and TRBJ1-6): KAGVTQTPRYLIKTRGQQVTLSCSPISGHRSVSWYQQTPGQGLQFLFEYFSETQRNKGNFPGRFSGRQFSNSRSEMNVSTLELGDSALYLCASSLTGNWLNSPLHFGNGTRLTVT.

This chain's CDR3 is CASARTSGQFSYEQYF. DNA of the CDR3: TGTGCCAGCGCCCGGACTAGCGGGCAATTCTCCTACGAGCAGTACTTC. This rearrangement joins TRBV19 to TRBJ2-7; 11 bases line up with TRBD2. The CDR3 contains 16 residues. V was pared by 9 bases and J by 0 bases, with 10 bases of the junction left unmatched. The germline CDR1 and CDR2 sequences are LNHDA and SQIVND (reference sequence).

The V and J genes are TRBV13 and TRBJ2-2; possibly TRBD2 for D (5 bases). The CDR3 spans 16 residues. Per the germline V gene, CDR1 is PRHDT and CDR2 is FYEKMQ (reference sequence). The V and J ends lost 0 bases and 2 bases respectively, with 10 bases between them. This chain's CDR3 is CASSLGSSPNTGELFF. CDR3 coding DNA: TGTGCCAGCAGCTTAGGGTCTAGCCCTAACACCGGGGAGCTGTTTTTT.

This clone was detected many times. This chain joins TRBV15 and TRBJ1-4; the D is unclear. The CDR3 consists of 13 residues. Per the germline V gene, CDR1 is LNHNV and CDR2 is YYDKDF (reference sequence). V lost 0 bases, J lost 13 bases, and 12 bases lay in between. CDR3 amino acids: CATSREKRTGLFF. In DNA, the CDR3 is TGTGCCACCAGCAGAGAAAAGCGCACTGGACTGTTTTTT.

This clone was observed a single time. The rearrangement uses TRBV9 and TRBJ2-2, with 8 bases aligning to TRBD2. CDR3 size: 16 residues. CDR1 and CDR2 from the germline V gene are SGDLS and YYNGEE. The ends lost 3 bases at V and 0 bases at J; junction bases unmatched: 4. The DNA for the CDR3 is TGTGCCAGCAGCGCGCGGACTAGCTCGAACACCGGGGAGCTGTTTTTT. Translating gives CASSARTSSNTGELFF.

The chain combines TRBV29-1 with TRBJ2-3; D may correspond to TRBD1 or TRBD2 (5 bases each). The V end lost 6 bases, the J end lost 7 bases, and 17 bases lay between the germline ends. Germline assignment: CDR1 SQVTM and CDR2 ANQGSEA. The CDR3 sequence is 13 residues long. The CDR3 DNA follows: TGCAGCGTGGGCGGGCAGGGAATAAATACGCAGTATTTT. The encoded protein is CSVGGQGINTQYF.

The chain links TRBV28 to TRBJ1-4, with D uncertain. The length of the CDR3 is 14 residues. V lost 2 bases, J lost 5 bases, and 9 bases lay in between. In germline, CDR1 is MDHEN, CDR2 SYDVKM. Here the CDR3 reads CASSLGGQNEKLFF. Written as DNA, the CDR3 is TGTGCCAGCAGTTTAGGAGGCCAGAATGAAAAACTGTTTTTT.

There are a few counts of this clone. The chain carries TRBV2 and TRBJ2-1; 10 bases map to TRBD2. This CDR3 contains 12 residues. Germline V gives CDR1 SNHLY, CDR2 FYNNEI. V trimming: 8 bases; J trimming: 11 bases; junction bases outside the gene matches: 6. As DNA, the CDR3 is TGTGCCAGCTCCCGGACTAGCGGCAAGCAGTTCTTC. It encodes CASSRTSGKQFF. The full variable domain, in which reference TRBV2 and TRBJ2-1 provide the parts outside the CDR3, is EPEVTQTPSHQVTQMGQEVILRCVPISNHLYFYWYRQILGQKVEFLVSFYNNEISEKSEIFDDQFSVERPDGSNFTLKIRSTKLEDSAMYFCASSRTSGKQFFGPGTRLTVL.

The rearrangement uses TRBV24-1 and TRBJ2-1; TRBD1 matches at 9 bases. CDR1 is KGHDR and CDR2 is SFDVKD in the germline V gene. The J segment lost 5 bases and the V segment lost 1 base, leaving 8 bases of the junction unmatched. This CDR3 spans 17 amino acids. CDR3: CATSDFRTGASNNEQFF. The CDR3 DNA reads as TGTGCCACCAGTGATTTTAGGACAGGGGCTTCCAACAATGAGCAGTTCTTC.

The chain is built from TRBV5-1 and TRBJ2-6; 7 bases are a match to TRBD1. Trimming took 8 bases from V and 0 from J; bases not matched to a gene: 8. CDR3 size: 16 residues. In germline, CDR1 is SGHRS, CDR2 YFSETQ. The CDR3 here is CASRTGAFSGANVLTF. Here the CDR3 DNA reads TGCGCCAGTCGGACAGGAGCGTTCTCTGGGGCCAACGTCCTGACTTTC.

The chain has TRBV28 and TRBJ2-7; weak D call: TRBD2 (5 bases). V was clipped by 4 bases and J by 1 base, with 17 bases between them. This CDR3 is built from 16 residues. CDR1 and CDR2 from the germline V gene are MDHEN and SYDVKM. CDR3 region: CASSSPGSGKSYEQYF. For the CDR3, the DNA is TGTGCCAGCAGTTCCCCGGGGAGCGGAAAGTCCTACGAGCAGTACTTC.